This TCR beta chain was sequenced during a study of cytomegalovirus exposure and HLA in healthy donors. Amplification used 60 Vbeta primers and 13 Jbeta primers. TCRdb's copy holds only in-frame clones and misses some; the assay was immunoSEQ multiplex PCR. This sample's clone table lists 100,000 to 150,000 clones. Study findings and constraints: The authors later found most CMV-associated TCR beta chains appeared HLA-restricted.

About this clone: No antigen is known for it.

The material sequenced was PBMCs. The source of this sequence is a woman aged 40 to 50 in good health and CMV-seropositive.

CDR3 region: CASSLVAGGYTGELFF. CDR3 DNA sequence: TGTGCCAGCAGTTTAGTAGCGGGAGGGTACACCGGGGAGCTGTTTTTT. V is TRBV28 and J is TRBJ2-2, with TRBD2 matching 11 bases. J gave up 3 bases and V 2 bases, and 2 bases lay outside the gene matches. In germline, CDR1 is MDHEN, CDR2 SYDVKM. This CDR3 region has 16 residues. Based on the CDR3 plus reference TRBV28 and TRBJ2-2, the full variable domain is DVKVTQSSRYLVKRTGEKVFLECVQDMDHENMFWYRQDPGLGLRLIYFSYDVKMKEKGDIPEGYSVSREKKERFSLILESASTNQTSMYLCASSLVAGGYTGELFFGEGSRLTVL.